A single sample is the source of the 3 T cell receptor beta chains below, sequenced in a study of sequential checkpoint blockade in melanoma. Here immunoSEQ multiplex PCR was the method, and the copy in TCRdb shows in-frame clones only, minus some. The sample has 30,000 to 45,000 clones, around nine tenths seen once. Treatment reported: randomized to nivolumab then ipilimumab (arm A) or the reverse (arm B). The sequencing here drew on CD8+ T cells sorted from blood (inferred from file names), taken from a patient given nivolumab and ipilimumab in sequence. The source is a human donor with melanoma.

As DNA, the CDR3 is TGTGCCAGCAGCGTAGGGACTAGCGCCCACAATGAGCAGTTCTTC. It specifies CASSVGTSAHNEQFF. This chain links TRBV9 with TRBJ2-1, with TRBD2 matching over 9 bases. With V trimmed by 0 bases and J by 5 bases, 3 bases remained unmatched. CDR3 length equals 15 residues. The germline gives CDR1 SGDLS, CDR2 YYNGEE.

This sequence joins TRBV27 and TRBJ1-1; D is undetermined. V was clipped by 5 bases and J by 2 bases, with 12 bases between them. The CDR3 is made up of 14 amino acids. Germline CDR1 and CDR2: MNHEY and SMNVEV (reference sequence). In nucleotides, the CDR3 is TGTGCCAGCAGTCTCGGGAGTCCAAACACTGAAGCTTTCTTT. Amino acid sequence: CASSLGSPNTEAFF.

The V call is TRBV4-1, the J call TRBJ2-1; D is perhaps TRBD2 (6 bases). The CDR3 runs 13 residues. CDR1 and CDR2 (germline): MGHRA, YSYEKL. With 2 bases removed from V and 8 bases from J, the gap between germline ends came to 10 bases. CDR3 nucleotide sequence: TGCGCCAGCAGCCAAAGCTGGGGGGATGAGCAGTTCTTC. This encodes CASSQSWGDEQFF.